The entry below describes one TCR beta chain. Its antigen is not yet known. Base qualities are missing; no much larger clone stands one base away. Before undergoing thyroid surgery, none of the patients had been given any kind of treatment. Using T-cell receptor beta sequencing, the study looked back at clinical samples from patients collected from about 2011 to 2018. The CDR3 starts with the cysteine, ends with the phenylalanine, and has 19 residues. Only the CDR3 region is kept as DNA, spanning 57 bases read in frame from base 1. Trimming takes 4 bases off V and 1 base off J; junction bases not matched to a gene: 13. Taken from the germline V gene, the CDR1 and CDR2 loops are LGHNA and YNFKEQ. This record belongs to a study of metastatic and nonmetastatic thyroid tumors (dated by TCRdb to 2018 to 2021). Concerning the study at large: Repertoires were compared across peripheral blood and tumor or nodule tissue samples from malignant and benign thyroid patients. The paper as a whole reports these results and caveats: In both blood and tumor samples, TCR beta diversity was reported to be significantly higher in malignant tumors than in benign nodules.

The library was made by PCR. The data were produced on an Illumina HiSeq 4000. High-throughput sequencing was used to profile the TCR beta-chain CDR3 region of each patient. Per the original workflow: Drawing on CDR3 differences between clinicopathological groups, the researchers built a classifier meant to tell apart patients with distant-metastatic papillary thyroid cancer. The Shannon index was used to assess repertoire diversity, and the Morisita-Horn index was used to assess tumor-blood repertoire similarity. Using fastp at Q25 and MiXCR, TCRdb reprocessed the public reads and kept productive beta chains. The V and J calls reflect TCRdb's pipeline rather than the authors' work. The sample has about 19,000 clones on record, approximately 25% of them singletons. The biggest ten clones account for 3% to 4% of the sample.

The TCR sequence derives from a male donor with papillary thyroid cancer or a benign thyroid nodule (not recorded which). Some clones in this sample may be carry-over from other donors' samples. In this chain, TRBV4-2 is recombined with TRBJ2-7, with TRBD2 identical over 13 junction bases. The specimen was blood. The DNA reads as follows: TGTGCCAGCAGCCCGAAGAGGACTAGCGGGGGCCGAGGGTCCTACGAGCAGTACTTC. Protein translation: CASSPKRTSGGRGSYEQYF.